Here is one T cell receptor beta chain with its context. The repertoire was sequenced with immunoSEQ multiplex PCR; TCRdb's copy has only in-frame clones and lacks some. Among roughly 60,000 clones, about 87% were seen once, and the ten largest hold about 5%. In germline, CDR1 is LNHDA, CDR2 SQIVND (reference sequence). The V end lost 4 bases, the J end lost 5 bases, and 9 bases lay between the germline ends. The CDR3 covers 13 residues. This sample was taken from a study of technical replicates of blood from a handful of donors. The sample was PBMCs. The chain combines TRBV19 with TRBJ2-1; a possible D gene is TRBD1 (6 bases). This receptor was obtained from a human donor in good health. Some clones in this sample may be carry-over from other donors' samples. DNA for the CDR3: TGTGCCAGTAGTAGCGGACAGAACAATGAGCAGTTCTTC. This translates into CASSSGQNNEQFF.